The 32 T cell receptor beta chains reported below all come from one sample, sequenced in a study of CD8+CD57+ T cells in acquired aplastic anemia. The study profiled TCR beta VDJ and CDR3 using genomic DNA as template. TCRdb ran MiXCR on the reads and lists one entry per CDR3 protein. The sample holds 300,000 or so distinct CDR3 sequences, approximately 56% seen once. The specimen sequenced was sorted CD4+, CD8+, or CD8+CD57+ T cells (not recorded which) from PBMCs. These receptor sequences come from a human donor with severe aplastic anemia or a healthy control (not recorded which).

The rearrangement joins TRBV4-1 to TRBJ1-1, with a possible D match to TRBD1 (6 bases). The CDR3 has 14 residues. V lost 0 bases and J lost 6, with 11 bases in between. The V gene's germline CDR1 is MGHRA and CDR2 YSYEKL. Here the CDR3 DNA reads TGCGCCAGCAGCCAAGATGGGGCAGGGGCTGAAGCTTTCTTT. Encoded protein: CASSQDGAGAEAFF.

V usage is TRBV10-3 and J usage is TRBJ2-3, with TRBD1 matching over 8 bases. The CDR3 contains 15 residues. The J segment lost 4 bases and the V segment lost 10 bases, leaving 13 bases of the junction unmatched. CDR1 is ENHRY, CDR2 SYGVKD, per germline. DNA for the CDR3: TGTGCCACCAGACAGGGGATCTCGCTTCCAGATACGCAGTATTTT. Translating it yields CATRQGISLPDTQYF.

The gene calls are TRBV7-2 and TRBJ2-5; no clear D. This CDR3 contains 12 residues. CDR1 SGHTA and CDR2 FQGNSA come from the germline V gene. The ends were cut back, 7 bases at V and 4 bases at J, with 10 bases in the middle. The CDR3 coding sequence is TGTGCCAGCACCTCCGTGGGAGAGACCCAGTACTTC. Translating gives CASTSVGETQYF.

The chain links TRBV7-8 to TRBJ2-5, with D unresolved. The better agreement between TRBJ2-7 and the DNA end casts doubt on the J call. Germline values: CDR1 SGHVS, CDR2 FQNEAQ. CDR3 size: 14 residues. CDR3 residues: CASSISASSYEQYF. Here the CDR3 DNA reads TGTGCCAGTAGTATAAGCGCCAGTTCCTACGAGCAGTACTTC.

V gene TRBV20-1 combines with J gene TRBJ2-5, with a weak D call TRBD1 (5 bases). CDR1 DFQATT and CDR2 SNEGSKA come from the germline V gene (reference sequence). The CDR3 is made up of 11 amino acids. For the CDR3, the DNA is TGCAGCGTTGCAGGGCGGGAGACCCAGTACTTC. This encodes CSVAGRETQYF.

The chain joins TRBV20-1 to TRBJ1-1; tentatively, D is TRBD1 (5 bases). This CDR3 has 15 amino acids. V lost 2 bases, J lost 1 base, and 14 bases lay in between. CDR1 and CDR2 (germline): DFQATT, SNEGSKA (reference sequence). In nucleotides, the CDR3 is TGCAGTGCTAGATCTTTAGACAGTCCGAACACTGAAGCTTTCTTT. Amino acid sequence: CSARSLDSPNTEAFF.

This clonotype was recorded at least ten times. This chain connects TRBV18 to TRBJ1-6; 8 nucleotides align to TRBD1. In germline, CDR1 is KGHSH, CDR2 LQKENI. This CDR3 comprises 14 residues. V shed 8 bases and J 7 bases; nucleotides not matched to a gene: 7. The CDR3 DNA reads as TGTGCCAGCCATCAGGGGGCACGCAATTCACCCCTCCACTTT. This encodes CASHQGARNSPLHF.

The CDR3 sequence is CSARTGRDYGYTF. DNA for the CDR3: TGCAGTGCTAGGACAGGCCGGGACTATGGCTACACCTTC. The V gene is TRBV20-1, the J gene TRBJ1-2, with D possibly TRBD1 on 6 matching bases. Germline V gene lookup returns CDR1 DFQATT and CDR2 SNEGSKA (reference sequence). The CDR3 consists of 13 residues. V dropped 3 bases and J dropped 3 bases, with 11 bases sitting between them.

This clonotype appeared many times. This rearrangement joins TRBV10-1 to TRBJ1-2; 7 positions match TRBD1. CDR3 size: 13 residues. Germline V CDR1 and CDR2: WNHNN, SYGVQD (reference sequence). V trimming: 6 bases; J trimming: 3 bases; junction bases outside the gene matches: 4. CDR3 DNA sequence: TGCGCCAGCAGGACCACAGGGGACTATGGCTACACCTTC. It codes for CASRTTGDYGYTF.

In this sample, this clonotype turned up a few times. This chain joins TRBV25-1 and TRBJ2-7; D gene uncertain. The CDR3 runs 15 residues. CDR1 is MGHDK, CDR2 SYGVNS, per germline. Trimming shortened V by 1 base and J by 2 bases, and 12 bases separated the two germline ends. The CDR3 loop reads CASSESVNGAYEQYF. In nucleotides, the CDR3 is TGTGCCAGCAGTGAATCAGTTAACGGTGCCTACGAGCAGTACTTC.

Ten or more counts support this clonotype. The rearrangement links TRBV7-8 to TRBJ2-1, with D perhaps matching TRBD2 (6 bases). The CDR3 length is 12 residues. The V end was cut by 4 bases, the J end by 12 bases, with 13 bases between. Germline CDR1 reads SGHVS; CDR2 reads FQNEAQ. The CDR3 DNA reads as TGTGCCAGCAGCTCGTTCGGGACTGGGCAGTTCTTC. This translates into CASSSFGTGQFF.

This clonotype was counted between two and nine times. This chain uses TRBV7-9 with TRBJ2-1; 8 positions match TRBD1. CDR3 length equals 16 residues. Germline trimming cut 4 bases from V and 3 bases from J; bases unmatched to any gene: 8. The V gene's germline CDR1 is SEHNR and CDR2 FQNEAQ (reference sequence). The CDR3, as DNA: TGTGCCAGCAGCTCAGAACAGGGGGATGGCTACAATGAGCAGTTCTTC. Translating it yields CASSSEQGDGYNEQFF. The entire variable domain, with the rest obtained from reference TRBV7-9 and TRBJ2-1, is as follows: DTGVSQNPRHKITKRGQNVTFRCDPISEHNRLYWYRQTLGQGPEFLTYFQNEAQLEKSRLLSDRFSAERPKGSFSTLEIQRTEQGDSAMYLCASSSEQGDGYNEQFFGPGTRLTVL.

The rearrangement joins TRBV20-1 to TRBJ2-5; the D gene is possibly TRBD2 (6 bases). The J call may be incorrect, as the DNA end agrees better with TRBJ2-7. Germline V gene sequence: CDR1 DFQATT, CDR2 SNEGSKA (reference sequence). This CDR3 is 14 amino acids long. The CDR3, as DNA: TGCAGTGCTAGAGGGCGGGAACAAACCTACGAGCAGTACTTC. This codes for CSARGREQTYEQYF.

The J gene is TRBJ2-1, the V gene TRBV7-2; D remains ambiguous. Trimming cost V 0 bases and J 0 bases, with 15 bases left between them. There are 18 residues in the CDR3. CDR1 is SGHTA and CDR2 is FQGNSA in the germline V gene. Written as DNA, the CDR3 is TGTGCCAGCAGCTTAGCCCCCTTGCGGACGAGCTCCTACAATGAGCAGTTCTTC. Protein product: CASSLAPLRTSSYNEQFF.

As DNA, the CDR3 is TGTGCCAGCAGCTTTACCGGGTCTCCCTCCTACGAGCAGTACTTC. Its translation is CASSFTGSPSYEQYF. The chain recombines TRBV2 with TRBJ2-7; no firm D call. This CDR3 region has 15 residues. The germline CDR1 and CDR2 sequences are SNHLY and FYNNEI. Between the trimmed V and J ends, which lost 6 bases and 0 bases, there was a span of 15 bases.

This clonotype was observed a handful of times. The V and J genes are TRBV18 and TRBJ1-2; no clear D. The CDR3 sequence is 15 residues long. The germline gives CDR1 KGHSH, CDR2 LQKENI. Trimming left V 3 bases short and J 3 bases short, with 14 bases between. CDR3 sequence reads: CASSPLRTGDYGYTF. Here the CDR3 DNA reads TGTGCCAGCTCACCCCTCAGGACGGGAGACTATGGCTACACCTTC.

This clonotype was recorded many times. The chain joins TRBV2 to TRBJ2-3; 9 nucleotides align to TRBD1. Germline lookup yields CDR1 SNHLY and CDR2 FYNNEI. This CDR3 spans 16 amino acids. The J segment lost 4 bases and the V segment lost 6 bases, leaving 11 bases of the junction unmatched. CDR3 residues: CASRATGGARPDTQYF. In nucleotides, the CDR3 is TGTGCCAGCAGAGCAACAGGGGGCGCACGTCCAGATACGCAGTATTTT.

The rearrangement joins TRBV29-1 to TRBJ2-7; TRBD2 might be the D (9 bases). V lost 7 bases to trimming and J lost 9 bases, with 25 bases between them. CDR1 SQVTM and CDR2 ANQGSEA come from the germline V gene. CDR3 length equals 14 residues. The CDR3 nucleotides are TGCAGCGCCGCGCGGTGGACAGGGCGGGAGGGGCAGTACTTC. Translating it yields CSAARWTGREGQYF.

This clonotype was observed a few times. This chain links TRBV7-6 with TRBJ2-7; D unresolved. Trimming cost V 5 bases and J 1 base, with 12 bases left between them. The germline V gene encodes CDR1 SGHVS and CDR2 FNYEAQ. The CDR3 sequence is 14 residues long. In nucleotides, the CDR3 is TGTGCCAGCAGCAAGGACGTGGGTTCCTACGAGCAGTACTTC. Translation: CASSKDVGSYEQYF.

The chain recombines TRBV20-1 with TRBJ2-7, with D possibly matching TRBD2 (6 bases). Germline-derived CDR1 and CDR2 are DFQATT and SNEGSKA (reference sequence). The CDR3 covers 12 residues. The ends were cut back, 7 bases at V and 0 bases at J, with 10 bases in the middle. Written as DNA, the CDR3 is TGCAGTGGTCGGGACTTCTCCTACGAGCAGTACTTC. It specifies CSGRDFSYEQYF.

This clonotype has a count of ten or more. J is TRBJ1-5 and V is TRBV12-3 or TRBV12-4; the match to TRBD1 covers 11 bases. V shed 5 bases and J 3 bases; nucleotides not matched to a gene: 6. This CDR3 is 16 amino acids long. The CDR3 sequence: CASSDRTGGINQPQHF. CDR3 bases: TGTGCCAGCAGTGACAGGACAGGGGGCATCAATCAGCCCCAGCATTTT.

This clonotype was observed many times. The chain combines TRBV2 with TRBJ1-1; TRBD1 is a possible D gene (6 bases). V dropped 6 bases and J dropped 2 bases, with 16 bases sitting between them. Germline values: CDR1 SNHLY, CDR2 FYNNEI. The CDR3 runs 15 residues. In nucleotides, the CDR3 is TGTGCCAGCAGAGAAACAACAGGGCGCAACACTGAAGCTTTCTTT. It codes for CASRETTGRNTEAFF.

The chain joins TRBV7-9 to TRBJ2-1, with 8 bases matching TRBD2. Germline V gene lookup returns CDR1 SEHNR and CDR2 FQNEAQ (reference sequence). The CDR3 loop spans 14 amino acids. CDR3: CASRGGPYYNEQFF. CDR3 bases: TGTGCGAGTCGGGGGGGGCCCTACTACAATGAGCAGTTCTTC.

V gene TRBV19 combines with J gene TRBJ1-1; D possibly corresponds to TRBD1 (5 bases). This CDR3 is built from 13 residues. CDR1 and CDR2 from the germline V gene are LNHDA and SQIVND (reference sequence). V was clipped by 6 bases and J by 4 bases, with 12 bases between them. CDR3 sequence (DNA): TGTGCCAGTAGGAAGGGACGGAGCACTGAAGCTTTCTTT. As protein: CASRKGRSTEAFF.

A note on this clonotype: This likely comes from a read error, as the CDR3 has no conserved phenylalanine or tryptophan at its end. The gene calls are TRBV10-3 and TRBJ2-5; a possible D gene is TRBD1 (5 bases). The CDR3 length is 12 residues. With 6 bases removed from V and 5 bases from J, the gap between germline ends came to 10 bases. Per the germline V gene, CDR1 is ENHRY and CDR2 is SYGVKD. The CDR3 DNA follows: TGTGCCATCAGGGGGCGCGATGAGACCCAGTACGTC. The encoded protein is CAIRGRDETQYV.

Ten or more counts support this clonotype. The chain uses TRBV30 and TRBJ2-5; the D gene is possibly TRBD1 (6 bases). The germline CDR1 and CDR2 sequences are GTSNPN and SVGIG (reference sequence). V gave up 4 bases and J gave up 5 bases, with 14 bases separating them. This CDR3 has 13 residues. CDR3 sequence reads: CAWNRQGLETQYF. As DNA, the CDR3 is TGTGCCTGGAACCGTCAGGGGCTGGAGACCCAGTACTTC.

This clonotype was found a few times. CDR3 residues: CASSLAGGRSAGEDEQYF. CDR3 DNA sequence: TGTGCCAGCAGCTTGGCGGGGGGGCGCTCAGCGGGAGAGGACGAGCAGTACTTC. V gene TRBV5-8 combines with J gene TRBJ2-7; 8 positions agree with TRBD2. This CDR3 comprises 18 residues. Germline-derived CDR1 and CDR2 are SGHTS and YDEGEE. V gave up 0 bases and J gave up 5 bases; unmatched junction bases: 16.

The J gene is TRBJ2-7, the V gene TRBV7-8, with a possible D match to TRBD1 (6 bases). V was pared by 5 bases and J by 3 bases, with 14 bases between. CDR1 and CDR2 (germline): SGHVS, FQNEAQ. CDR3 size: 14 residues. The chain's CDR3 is CASSPRQAIYEQYF. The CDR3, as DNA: TGTGCCAGCAGCCCGAGACAGGCTATCTACGAGCAGTACTTC.

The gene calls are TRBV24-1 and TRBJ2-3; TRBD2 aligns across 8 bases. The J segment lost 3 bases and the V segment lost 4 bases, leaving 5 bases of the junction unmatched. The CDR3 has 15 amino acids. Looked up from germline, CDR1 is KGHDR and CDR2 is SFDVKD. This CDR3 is CATSEAGGGTDTQYF. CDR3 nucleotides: TGTGCCACCAGTGAGGCGGGAGGAGGGACAGATACGCAGTATTTT.

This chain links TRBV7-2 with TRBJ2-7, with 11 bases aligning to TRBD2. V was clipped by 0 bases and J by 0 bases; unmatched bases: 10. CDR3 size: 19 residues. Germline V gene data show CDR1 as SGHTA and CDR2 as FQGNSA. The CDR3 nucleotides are TGTGCCAGCAGCTTAGCCGGGACTAGCGGACTGGTCGGCTCCTACGAGCAGTACTTC. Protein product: CASSLAGTSGLVGSYEQYF. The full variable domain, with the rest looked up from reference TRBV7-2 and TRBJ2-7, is GAGVSQSPSNKVTEKGKDVELRCDPISGHTALYWYRQSLGQGLEFLIYFQGNSAPDKSGLPSDRFSAERTGGSVSTLTIQRTQQEDSAVYLCASSLAGTSGLVGSYEQYFGPGTRLTVT.

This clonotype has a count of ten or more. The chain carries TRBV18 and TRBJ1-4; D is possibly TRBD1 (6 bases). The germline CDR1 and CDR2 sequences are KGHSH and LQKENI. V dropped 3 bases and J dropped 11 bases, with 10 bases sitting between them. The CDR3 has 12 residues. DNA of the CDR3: TGTGCCAGCTCACCGGAAGGGGGTAAACTGTTTTTT. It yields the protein CASSPEGGKLFF.

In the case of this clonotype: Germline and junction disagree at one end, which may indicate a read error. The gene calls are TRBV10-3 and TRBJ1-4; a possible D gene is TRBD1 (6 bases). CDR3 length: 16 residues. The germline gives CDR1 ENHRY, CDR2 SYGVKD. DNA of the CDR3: TGTGCCATCAGTGAGGGAAGGACAGCCGCTAATGGAAAACTGTTCTTT. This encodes CAISEGRTAANGKLFF.